What follows is one T cell receptor beta chain and its context. What it binds is not known. The data belong to a study of CD8+ T cells in alopecia areata. Study details: Twice a day, 5 to 10 mg of oral tofacitinib was administered to treated patients. Tofacitinib treatment spanned 6 to 18 months, with 6 months off drug afterward.

Broader study findings: Among the top 100, expanded CD8+ clones were significantly decreased by tofacitinib, as was scalp clonality. Mice gave a clearer picture of TCR sharing than patients did, possibly for HLA-related reasons.

The CDR3 length is 15 residues. Losses at the gene ends were 4 bases for V and 3 bases for J; bases not matched to a gene: 10. Germline assignment: CDR1 GTSNPN and CDR2 SVGIG (reference sequence). Following RNA extraction, reverse transcription yielded cDNA that acted as the sequencing template. Only in-frame clones appear in the TCRdb table, and some are missing; sequencing was by immunoSEQ multiplex PCR. This table has approximately 180,000 clones, roughly 60% appearing once. Treatment: oral pan-JAK inhibitor, 5-10 mg twice daily. The receptor was derived from a human donor with alopecia areata. This sample comprised CD4+ T cells sorted from blood, obtained around week 50, from a patient treated with tofacitinib. The rearrangement links TRBV30 to TRBJ2-3; TRBD2 aligns across 7 bases. Written as DNA, the CDR3 is TGTGCCTGGACCCCTGCGGGGCGGGGGACAGATACGCAGTATTTT. This gives the protein CAWTPAGRGTDTQYF.